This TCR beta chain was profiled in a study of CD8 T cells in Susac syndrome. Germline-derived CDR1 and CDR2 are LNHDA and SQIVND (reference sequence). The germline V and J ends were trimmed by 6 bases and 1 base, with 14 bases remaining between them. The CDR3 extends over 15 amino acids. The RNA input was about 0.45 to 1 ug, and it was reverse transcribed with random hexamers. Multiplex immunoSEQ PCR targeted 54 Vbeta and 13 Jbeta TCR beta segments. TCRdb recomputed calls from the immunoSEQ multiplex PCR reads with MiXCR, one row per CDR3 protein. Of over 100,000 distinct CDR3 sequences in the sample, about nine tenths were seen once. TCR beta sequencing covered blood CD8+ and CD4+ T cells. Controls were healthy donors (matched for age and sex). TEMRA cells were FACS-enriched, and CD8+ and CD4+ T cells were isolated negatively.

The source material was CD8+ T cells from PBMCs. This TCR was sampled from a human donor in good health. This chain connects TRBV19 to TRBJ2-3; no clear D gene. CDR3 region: CASSQDKSRTDTQYF. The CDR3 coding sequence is TGTGCCAGTAGCCAAGACAAGAGCCGCACAGATACGCAGTATTTT.